The clone carrying this TCR beta chain showed up just a few times. The V gene's germline CDR1 is SGHRS and CDR2 YFSETQ. The V and J ends lost 5 bases and 2 bases respectively, with 19 bases between them. The CDR3 consists of 16 residues. This sample was taken from a study of response to subunit inactivated influenza vaccine. TCRdb called the RT-PCR reads again in MiXCR, with one record for every CDR3 protein. The sample lists around 790,000 distinct CDR3 sequences; 20% to 25% were seen once. The chain recombines TRBV5-1 with TRBJ2-5; D may correspond to TRBD1 or TRBD2 (5 bases each). Sample: PBMCs from blood, taken about 5 days after vaccination. This TCR was recovered from a man between 50 and 59 years old who received an inactivated influenza vaccine. The CDR3: CASSEGGWGPQETQYF. The CDR3 DNA follows: TGCGCCAGCAGTGAGGGCGGGTGGGGACCACAAGAGACCCAGTACTTC.